This TCR beta chain was identified during a study of shared clonotypes between healthy human individuals. General study results and limits: Incompleteness in sorted-subset sequencing, despite large depth, was shown by rarefaction. A reduction in generation probabilities was seen for non-shared clonotypes relative to those shared by all four donors.

To note about this clone: No antigen is known for it.

Cells designated naive CD8 were CD45RO-negative and were positively selected for CCR7, with terminally differentiated effector memory CD45RA+ cells excluded. Each subset's genomic DNA was shared equally among a number of immunoSEQ plates. Profiling relied on immunoSEQ multiplex PCR, and the TCRdb table lists in-frame clones only, not all of them. This repertoire shows 2 million to 2.5 million clones, about 95% found once; its top ten account for about 1.1%. The sequencing sample was made of naive CD8+ T cells sorted from blood. This TCR was recovered from a man aged 18 to 30 in good health.

The CDR3 nucleotides read TGTGCCAGTAGTAACCCCGGACAGATCCTTAACTATGGCTACACCTTC. Translating it yields CASSNPGQILNYGYTF. V gene TRBV19 combines with J gene TRBJ1-2; TRBD1 might be the D (6 bases). The length of the CDR3 is 16 residues. V was trimmed by 4 bases and J by 1 base, leaving 16 bases between them. Germline V gene lookup returns CDR1 LNHDA and CDR2 SQIVND (reference sequence). Together with reference TRBV19 and TRBJ1-2, the CDR3 gives the full variable domain: DGGITQSPKYLFRKEGQNVTLSCEQNLNHDAMYWYRQDPGQGLRLIYYSQIVNDFQKGDIAEGYSVSREKKESFPLTVTSAQKNPTAFYLCASSNPGQILNYGYTFGSGTRLTVV.